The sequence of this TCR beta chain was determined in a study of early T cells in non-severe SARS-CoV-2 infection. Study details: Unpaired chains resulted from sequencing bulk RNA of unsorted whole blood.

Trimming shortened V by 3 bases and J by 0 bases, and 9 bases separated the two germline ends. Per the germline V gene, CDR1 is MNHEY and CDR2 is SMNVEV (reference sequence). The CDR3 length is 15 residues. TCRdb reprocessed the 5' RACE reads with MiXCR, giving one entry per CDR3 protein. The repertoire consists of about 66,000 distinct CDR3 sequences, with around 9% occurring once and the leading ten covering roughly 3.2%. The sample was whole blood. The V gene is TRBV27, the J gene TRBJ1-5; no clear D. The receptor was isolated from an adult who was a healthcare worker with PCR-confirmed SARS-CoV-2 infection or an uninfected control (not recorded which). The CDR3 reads CASSFRRDSNQPQHF. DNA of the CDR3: TGTGCCAGCAGTTTTAGAAGGGATAGCAATCAGCCCCAGCATTTT.